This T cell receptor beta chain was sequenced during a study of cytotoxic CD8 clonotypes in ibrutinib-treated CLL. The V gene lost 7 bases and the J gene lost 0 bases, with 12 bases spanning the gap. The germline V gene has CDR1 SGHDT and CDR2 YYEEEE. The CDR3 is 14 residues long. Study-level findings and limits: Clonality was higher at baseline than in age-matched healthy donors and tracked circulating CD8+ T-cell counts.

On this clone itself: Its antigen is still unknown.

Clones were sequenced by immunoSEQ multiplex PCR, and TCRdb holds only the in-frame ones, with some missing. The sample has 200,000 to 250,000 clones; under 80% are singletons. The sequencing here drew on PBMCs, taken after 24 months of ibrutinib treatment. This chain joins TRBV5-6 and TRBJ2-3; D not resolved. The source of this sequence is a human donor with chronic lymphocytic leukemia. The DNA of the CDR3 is TGTGCCAGCCGCCGGAGCACTAGCACAGATACGCAGTATTTT. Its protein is CASRRSTSTDTQYF. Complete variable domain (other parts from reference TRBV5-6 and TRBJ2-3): DAGVTQSPTHLIKTRGQQVTLRCSPKSGHDTVSWYQQALGQGPQFIFQYYEEEERQRGNFPDRFSGHQFPNYSSELNVNALLLGDSALYLCASRRSTSTDTQYFGPGTRLTVL.